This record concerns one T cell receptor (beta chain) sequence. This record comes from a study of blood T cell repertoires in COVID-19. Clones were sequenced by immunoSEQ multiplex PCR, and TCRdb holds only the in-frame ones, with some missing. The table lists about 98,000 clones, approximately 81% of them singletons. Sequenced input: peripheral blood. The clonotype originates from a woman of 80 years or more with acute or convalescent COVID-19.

The CDR3 DNA follows: TGTGCCAGCAGTTCCCGGGAGGGGCCAGGAAACACCATATATTTT. This codes for CASSSREGPGNTIYF. The gene calls are TRBV5-5 and TRBJ1-3, with TRBD1 as a possible D gene (5 bases). The germline gives CDR1 SGHKS, CDR2 YYEKEE (reference sequence). This CDR3 has 15 residues. V lost 5 bases and J 4 bases, leaving 16 bases between the germline ends.